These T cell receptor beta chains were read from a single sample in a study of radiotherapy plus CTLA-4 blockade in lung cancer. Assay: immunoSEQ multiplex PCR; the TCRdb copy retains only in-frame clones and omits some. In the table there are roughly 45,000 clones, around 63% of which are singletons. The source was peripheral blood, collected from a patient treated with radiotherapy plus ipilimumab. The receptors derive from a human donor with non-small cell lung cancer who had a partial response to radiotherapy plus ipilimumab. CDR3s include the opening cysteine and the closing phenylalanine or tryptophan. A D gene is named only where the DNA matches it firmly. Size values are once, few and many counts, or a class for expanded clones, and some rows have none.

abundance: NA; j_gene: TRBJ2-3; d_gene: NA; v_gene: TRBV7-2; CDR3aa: CASSLLGTDTQYF; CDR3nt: TGTGCCAGCAGTCTTCTCGGCACAGATACGCAGTATTTT
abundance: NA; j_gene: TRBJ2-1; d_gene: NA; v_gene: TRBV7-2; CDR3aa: CASSHYRGTGQGNEQFF; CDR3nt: TGTGCCAGCAGCCACTACCGGGGCACAGGGCAGGGGAATGAGCAGTTCTTC
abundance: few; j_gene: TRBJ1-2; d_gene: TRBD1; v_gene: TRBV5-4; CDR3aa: CASSSGTGNGYTF; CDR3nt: TGTGCCAGCAGCTCCGGGACAGGGAATGGCTACACCTTC
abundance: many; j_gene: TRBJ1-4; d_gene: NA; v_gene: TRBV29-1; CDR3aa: CSAREDSTNEKLFF; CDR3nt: TGCAGCGCAAGGGAGGATTCAACTAATGAAAAACTGTTTTTT
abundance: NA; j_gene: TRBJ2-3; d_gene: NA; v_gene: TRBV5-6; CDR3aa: CASSLDRAVDTQYF; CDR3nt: TGTGCCAGCAGCTTGGACAGGGCGGTAGATACGCAGTATTTT
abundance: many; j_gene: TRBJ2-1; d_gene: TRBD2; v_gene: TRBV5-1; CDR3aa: CASSLGGLAGDNEQFF; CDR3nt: TGCGCCAGCAGCTTAGGGGGACTAGCGGGGGACAATGAGCAGTTCTTC
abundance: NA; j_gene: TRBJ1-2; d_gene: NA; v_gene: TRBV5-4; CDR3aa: CASSLELTSKNYGYTF; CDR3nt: TGTGCCAGCAGCTTGGAGTTAACTAGCAAAAACTATGGCTACACCTTC
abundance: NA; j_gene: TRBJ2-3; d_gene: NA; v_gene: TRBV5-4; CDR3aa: CASSFPAATDTQYF; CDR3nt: TGTGCCAGCAGCTTTCCAGCGGCAACAGATACGCAGTATTTT
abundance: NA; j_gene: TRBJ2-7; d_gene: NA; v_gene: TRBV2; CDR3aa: CASSEALHSYAPEQYF; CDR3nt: TGTGCCAGCAGTGAAGCGCTTCACAGCTACGCCCCCGAGCAGTACTTC
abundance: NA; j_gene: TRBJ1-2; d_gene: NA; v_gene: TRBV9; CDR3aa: CASSGSYGVGYTF; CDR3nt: TGTGCCAGCAGCGGGAGTTATGGAGTTGGCTACACCTTC
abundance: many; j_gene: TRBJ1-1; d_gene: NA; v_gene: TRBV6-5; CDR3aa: CASSYFSGARTEAFF; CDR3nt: TGTGCCAGCAGTTACTTCAGCGGGGCGAGAACTGAAGCTTTCTTT
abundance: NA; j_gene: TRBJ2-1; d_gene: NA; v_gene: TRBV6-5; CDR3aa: CASSTESSYNEQFF; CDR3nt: TGTGCCAGCAGTACAGAAAGCTCCTACAATGAGCAGTTCTTC
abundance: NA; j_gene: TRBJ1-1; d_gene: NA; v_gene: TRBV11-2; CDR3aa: CASSLTIGGAKNTEAFF; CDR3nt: TGTGCCAGCAGCTTAACGATAGGTGGGGCGAAGAACACTGAAGCTTTCTTT
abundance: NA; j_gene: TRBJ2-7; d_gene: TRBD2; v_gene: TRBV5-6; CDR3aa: CASSRYGTTSYEQYF; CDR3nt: TGTGCCAGCAGCAGATATGGGACTACCTCCTACGAGCAGTACTTC
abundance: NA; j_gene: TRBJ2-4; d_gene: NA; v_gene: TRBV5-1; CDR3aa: CASSWGGQGKNIQYF; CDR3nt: TGCGCCAGCAGCTGGGGGGGACAAGGCAAAAACATTCAGTACTTC
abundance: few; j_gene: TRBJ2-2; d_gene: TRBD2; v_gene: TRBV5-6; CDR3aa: CASSLVTSGGGGELFF; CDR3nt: TGTGCCAGCAGCTTGGTGACTAGCGGAGGAGGCGGGGAGCTGTTTTTT
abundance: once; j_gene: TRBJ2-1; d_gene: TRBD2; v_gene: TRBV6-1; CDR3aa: CASSARLAGLANEQFF; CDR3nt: TGTGCCAGCAGTGCGAGACTAGCGGGATTGGCCAATGAGCAGTTCTTC
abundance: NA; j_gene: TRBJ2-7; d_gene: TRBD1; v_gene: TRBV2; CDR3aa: CASSQGQAPYEQYF; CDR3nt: TGTGCCAGCAGTCAGGGACAGGCTCCCTACGAGCAGTACTTC
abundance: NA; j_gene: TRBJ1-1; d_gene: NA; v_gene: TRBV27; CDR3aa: CASGARRGGITEAFF; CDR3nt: TGTGCCAGCGGCGCTAGGAGGGGGGGCATCACTGAAGCTTTCTTT
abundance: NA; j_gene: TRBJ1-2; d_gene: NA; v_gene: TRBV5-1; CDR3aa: CASSLSPGGARGYTF; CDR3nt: TGCGCCAGCAGCTTGTCCCCTGGGGGGGCTCGGGGCTACACCTTC
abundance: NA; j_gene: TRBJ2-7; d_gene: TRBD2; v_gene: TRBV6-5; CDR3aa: CASSYSGEGNYEQYF; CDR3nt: TGTGCCAGCAGTTACTCAGGGGAGGGGAACTACGAGCAGTACTTC
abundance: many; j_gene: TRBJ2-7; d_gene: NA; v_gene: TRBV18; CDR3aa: CASSLLAQGDEQYF; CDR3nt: TGTGCCAGCTCACTTTTGGCGCAAGGGGACGAGCAGTACTTC
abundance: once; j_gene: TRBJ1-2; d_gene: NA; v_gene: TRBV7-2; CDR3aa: CASPLGGYGYTF; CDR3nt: TGTGCCAGCCCCCTGGGGGGCTATGGCTACACCTTC
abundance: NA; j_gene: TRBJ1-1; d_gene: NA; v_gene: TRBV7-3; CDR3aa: CASSSHGEREAFF; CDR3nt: TGTGCCAGCAGCTCCCACGGGGAGAGGGAAGCTTTCTTT
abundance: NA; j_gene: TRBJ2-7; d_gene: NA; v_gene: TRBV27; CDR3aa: CASSLRGMGPYEQYF; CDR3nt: TGTGCCAGCAGTTTAAGGGGGATGGGGCCCTACGAGCAGTACTTC
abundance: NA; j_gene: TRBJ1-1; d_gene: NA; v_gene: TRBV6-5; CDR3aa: CAARRDPNTEAFF; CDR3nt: TGTGCCGCCCGACGGGATCCGAACACTGAAGCTTTCTTT
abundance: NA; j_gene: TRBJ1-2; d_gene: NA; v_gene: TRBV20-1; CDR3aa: CSAQGEGSDTF; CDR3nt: TGCAGTGCTCAAGGAGAGGGATCCGACACCTTC
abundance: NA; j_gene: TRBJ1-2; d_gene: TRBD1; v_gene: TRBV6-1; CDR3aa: CASNPGQQANYGYTF; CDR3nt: TGTGCCAGCAATCCGGGACAGCAAGCTAACTATGGCTACACCTTC
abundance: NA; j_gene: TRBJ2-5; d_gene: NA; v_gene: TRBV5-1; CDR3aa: CASSLGQGQETQYF; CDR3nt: TGCGCCAGCAGCTTGGGGCAGGGGCAAGAGACCCAGTACTTC
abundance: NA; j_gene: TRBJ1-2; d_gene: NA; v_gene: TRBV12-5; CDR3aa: CASGLVPPGREEGYTF; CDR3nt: TGTGCTAGTGGTTTGGTACCCCCAGGGCGGGAGGAAGGCTACACCTTC
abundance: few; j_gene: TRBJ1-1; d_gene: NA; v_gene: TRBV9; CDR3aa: CASSVVGAGYTEAFF; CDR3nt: TGTGCCAGCAGCGTAGTAGGGGCCGGATACACTGAAGCTTTCTTT
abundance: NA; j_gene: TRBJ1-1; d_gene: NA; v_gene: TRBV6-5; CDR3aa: CASITVRNTEAFF; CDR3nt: TGTGCCAGCATCACTGTGAGGAACACTGAAGCTTTCTTT
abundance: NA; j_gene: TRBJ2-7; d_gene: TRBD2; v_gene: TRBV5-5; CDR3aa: CASSLAGGSEQYF; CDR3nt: TGTGCCAGCAGCTTAGCGGGGGGTAGCGAGCAGTACTTC
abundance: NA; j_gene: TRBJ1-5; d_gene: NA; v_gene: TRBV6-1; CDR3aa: CASTAGGNQPQHF; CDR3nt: TGTGCCAGCACAGCGGGTGGTAATCAGCCCCAGCATTTT
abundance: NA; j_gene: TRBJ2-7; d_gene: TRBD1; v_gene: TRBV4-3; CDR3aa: CASSLWTGSYEQYF; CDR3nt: TGCGCCAGCAGCCTTTGGACAGGGAGCTACGAGCAGTACTTC
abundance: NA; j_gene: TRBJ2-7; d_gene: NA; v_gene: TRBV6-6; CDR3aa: CASSYQGPDYEQYF; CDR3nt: TGTGCCAGCAGTTACCAGGGGCCGGACTACGAGCAGTACTTC
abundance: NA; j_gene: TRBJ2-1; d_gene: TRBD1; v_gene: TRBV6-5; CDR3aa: CASSSRQGPFYNEQFF; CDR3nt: TGTGCCAGCAGTTCGCGACAGGGTCCGTTTTACAATGAGCAGTTCTTC
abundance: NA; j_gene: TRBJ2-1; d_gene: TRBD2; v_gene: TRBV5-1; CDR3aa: CASSLAGGAYNEQFF; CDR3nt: TGCGCCAGCAGCTTGGCCGGGGGGGCCTACAACGAGCAGTTCTTC
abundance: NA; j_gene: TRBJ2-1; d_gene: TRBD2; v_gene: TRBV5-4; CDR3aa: CASSLDLAGGYNEQFF; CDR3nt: TGTGCCAGCAGCTTGGACCTAGCGGGGGGGTACAATGAGCAGTTCTTC
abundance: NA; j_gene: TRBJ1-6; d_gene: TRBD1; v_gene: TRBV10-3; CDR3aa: CAISESQGANSPLHF; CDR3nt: TGTGCCATCAGTGAGTCGCAGGGGGCAAATTCACCCCTCCACTTT
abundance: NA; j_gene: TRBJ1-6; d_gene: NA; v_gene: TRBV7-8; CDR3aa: CASSPGGSTSPLHF; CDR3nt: TGTGCCAGCAGCCCCGGGGGAAGTACTTCACCCCTCCACTTT
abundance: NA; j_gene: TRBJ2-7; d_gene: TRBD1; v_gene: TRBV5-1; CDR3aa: CASSLGTGGFEQYF; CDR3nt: TGCGCCAGCAGCTTGGGGACAGGGGGCTTCGAGCAGTACTTC
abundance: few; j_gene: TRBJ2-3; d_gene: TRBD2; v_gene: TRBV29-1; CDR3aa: CSAHSGRVNADPTDTQYF; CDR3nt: TGCAGCGCCCATAGCGGGAGGGTGAACGCAGATCCCACAGATACGCAGTATTTT
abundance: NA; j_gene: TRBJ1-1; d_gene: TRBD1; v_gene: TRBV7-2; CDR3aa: CASSRDRGLSAEAFF; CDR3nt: TGTGCCAGCAGCCGGGACAGGGGCTTGTCGGCTGAAGCTTTCTTT
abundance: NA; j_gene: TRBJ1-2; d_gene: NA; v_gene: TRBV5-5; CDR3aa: CASSFQGIGGYTF; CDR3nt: TGTGCCAGCAGCTTCCAGGGAATTGGTGGCTACACCTTC
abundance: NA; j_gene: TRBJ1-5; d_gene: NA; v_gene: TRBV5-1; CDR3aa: CASSLGGGSNQPQHF; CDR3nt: TGCGCCAGCAGCTTGGGGGGGGGAAGCAATCAGCCCCAGCATTTT
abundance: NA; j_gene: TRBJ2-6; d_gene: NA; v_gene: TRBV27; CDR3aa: CASSPLSGFSGANVLTF; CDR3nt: TGTGCCAGCAGTCCCCTCTCGGGTTTCTCTGGGGCCAACGTCCTGACTTTC
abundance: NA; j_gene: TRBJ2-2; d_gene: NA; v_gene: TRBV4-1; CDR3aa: CASRDTGKGTGELFF; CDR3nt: TGCGCCAGCAGGGACACAGGGAAGGGCACCGGGGAGCTGTTTTTT
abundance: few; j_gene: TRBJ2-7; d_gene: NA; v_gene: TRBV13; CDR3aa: CASRPPGGHEQYF; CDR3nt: TGTGCCAGCAGACCTCCCGGGGGGCACGAGCAGTACTTC
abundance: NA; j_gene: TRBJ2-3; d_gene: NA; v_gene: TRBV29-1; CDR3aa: CSVVPRRGGKREDTQYF; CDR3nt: TGCAGCGTTGTCCCGCGGAGGGGGGGGAAACGGGAAGATACGCAGTATTTT
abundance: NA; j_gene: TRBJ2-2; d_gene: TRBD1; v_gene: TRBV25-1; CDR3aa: CASRLTGAAGELFF; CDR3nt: TGTGCCAGCAGACTTACAGGGGCGGCCGGGGAGCTGTTTTTT
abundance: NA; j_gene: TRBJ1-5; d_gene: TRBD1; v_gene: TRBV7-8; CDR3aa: CASSLNYRGREAQPQHF; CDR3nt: TGTGCCAGCAGCTTAAATTACAGGGGGCGTGAGGCTCAGCCCCAGCATTTT
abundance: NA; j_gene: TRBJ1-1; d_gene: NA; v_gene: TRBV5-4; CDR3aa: CASSQARASRNTEAFF; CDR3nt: TGCGCCAGCAGCCAAGCCAGGGCCAGCCGAAACACTGAAGCTTTCTTT
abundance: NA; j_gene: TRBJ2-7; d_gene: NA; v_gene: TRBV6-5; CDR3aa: CASRRDAGYEQYF; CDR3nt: TGTGCCAGCAGGCGGGACGCGGGATACGAGCAGTACTTC
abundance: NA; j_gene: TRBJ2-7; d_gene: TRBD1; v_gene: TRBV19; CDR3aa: CATTPRDRVAEQYF; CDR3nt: TGTGCCACTACCCCCCGGGACAGGGTTGCCGAGCAGTACTTC
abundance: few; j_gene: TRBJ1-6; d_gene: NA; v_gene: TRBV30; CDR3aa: CAWRVEGGTVNSPLHF; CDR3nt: TGTGCCTGGAGGGTAGAGGGAGGAACGGTGAATTCACCCCTCCACTTT
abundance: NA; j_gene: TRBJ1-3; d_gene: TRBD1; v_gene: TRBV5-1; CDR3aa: CASSLAGGSGNTIYF; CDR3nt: TGCGCCAGCAGCTTGGCAGGGGGCTCTGGAAACACCATATATTTT
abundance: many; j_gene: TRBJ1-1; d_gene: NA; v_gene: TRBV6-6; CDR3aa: CASSYSGMGPEAFF; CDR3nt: TGTGCCAGCAGTTACTCGGGCATGGGCCCTGAAGCTTTCTTT
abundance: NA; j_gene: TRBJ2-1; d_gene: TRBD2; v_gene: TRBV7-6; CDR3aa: CASSSQRGEASNEQFF; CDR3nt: TGTGCCAGCAGCTCGCAGCGGGGTGAAGCGTCAAATGAGCAGTTCTTC
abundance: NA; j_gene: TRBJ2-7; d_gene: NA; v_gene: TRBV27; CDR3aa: CASSSSPLGAYEQYF; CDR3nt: TGTGCCAGCAGTTCCTCTCCGCTAGGGGCCTACGAGCAGTACTTC